Below, 10 T cell receptor beta chains from the same sample are listed, as sequenced in a study of T cells in narcolepsy. Profiling relied on immunoSEQ multiplex PCR, and the TCRdb table lists in-frame clones only, not all of them. The sample has 25,000 to 35,000 clones; 75% to 85% are singletons. The sequenced sample was memory (CD45RA-) CD4+ T cells from blood. These receptors were collected from a human donor in good health.

The chain employs TRBV11-2 and TRBJ2-6; D gene unclear. CDR1 SGHAT and CDR2 FQNNGV come from the germline V gene. Trimming shortened V by 6 bases and J by 0 bases, and 6 bases separated the two germline ends. The CDR3 loop spans 14 amino acids. The chain's CDR3 is CASRSYSGANVLTF. CDR3 coding DNA: TGTGCCAGCAGGTCCTACTCTGGGGCCAACGTCCTGACTTTC.

Of note for this clone: This sample also contains other DNA sequences that code for the same CDR3. V usage is TRBV18 and J usage is TRBJ1-2; D is ambiguous. The ends were cut back, 5 bases at V and 3 bases at J, with 4 bases in the middle. Germline V gene lookup returns CDR1 KGHSH and CDR2 LQKENI. This CDR3 is built from 11 residues. The CDR3 nucleotides read TGTGCCAGCTCATCTGACTATGGCTACACCTTC. Its translation is CASSSDYGYTF.

The gene calls are TRBV6-1 and TRBJ2-5; TRBD1 matches at 8 bases. The J call may be mistaken, given a closer DNA end match to TRBJ2-7. Looked up from germline, CDR1 is MNHNS and CDR2 is SASEGT. This CDR3 is 13 amino acids long. The CDR3 spells CASKPGQGAEQYF. The CDR3 DNA reads as TGTGCCAGCAAACCAGGGCAGGGGGCCGAGCAGTACTTC.

The V call is TRBV5-1, the J call TRBJ1-3, with D uncertain. The CDR3 extends over 16 amino acids. The V and J ends lost 1 base and 0 bases respectively, with 11 bases between them. Germline CDR1 and CDR2: SGHRS and YFSETQ. DNA for the CDR3: TGCGCCAGCAGCTTGTACTATGGCAGCTCTGGAAACACCATATATTTT. It codes for CASSLYYGSSGNTIYF.

V usage is TRBV5-6 and J usage is TRBJ1-2; D not resolved. From germline, CDR1 is SGHDT and CDR2 YYEEEE. This CDR3 has 13 amino acids. Trimming left V 1 base short and J 1 base short, with 5 bases between. CDR3 sequence (DNA): TGTGCCAGCAGCTTGATCAGTAACTATGGCTACACCTTC. Residues: CASSLISNYGYTF.

The chain has TRBV6-5 and TRBJ2-5, with D maybe TRBD1 (6 bases). CDR3 length equals 12 residues. Trimming shortened V by 10 bases and J by 2 bases, and 11 bases separated the two germline ends. CDR1 MNHEY and CDR2 SVGAGI come from the germline V gene. CDR3 sequence: CATGQTQETQYF. The CDR3 coding sequence is TGTGCCACCGGACAGACTCAAGAGACCCAGTACTTC.

Only a few counts were recorded for this clone. This rearrangement joins TRBV6-7 to TRBJ2-1; tentative D call: TRBD1 (6 bases). TRBV6-7 carries the ORF label, with uncertain function. V lost 6 bases to trimming and J lost 5 bases, with 14 bases between them. The CDR3 is 14 residues long. This CDR3 reads CASSSDRSHNEQFF. The DNA of the CDR3 is TGTGCCAGCAGCTCAGACAGGTCACACAATGAGCAGTTCTTC.

Comments on this clone: The junction departs from germline at one end; a sequencing error may be responsible. The chain uses TRBV11-2 and TRBJ1-1; no firm D call. The CDR3 is 12 residues long. Germline loops: CDR1 SGHAT, CDR2 FQNNGV. The chain's CDR3 is CASSLGASLLIF. As DNA, the CDR3 is TGTGCCAGCAGCTTAGGGGCCAGTCTGCTAATCTTT.

The chain recombines TRBV29-1 with TRBJ2-5, with a tentative D call TRBD1 (6 bases). The CDR3 spans 12 residues. Germline V gives CDR1 SQVTM, CDR2 ANQGSEA. Trimming removed 6 bases from V and 8 bases from J, with 16 bases in between. CDR3: CSVSGTQGTQYF. CDR3 DNA sequence: TGCAGCGTGAGTGGGACACAGGGTACCCAGTACTTC.

The V and J genes are TRBV11-2 and TRBJ2-7, with 7 bases identical to TRBD2. V shed 1 base and J 3 bases; nucleotides not matched to a gene: 3. The length of the CDR3 is 14 residues. Germline CDR1 reads SGHAT; CDR2 reads FQNNGV. The CDR3 nucleotides read TGTGCCAGCAGCTTAGGTGGACTAGGCTACGAGCAGTACTTC. Protein sequence: CASSLGGLGYEQYF.